The 29 T cell receptor beta chains listed next were all sequenced from one sample in a study of preoperative IRX-2 immunotherapy in early breast cancer. The method was immunoSEQ multiplex PCR; TCRdb's version includes in-frame clones alone and lacks a portion of them. The sample records 20,000 to 30,000 clones, approximately 77% being singletons. Treatment noted: preoperative locoregional IRX-2 cytokine immunotherapy. Sequenced here: lymph node tissue, sampled after IRX-2 immunotherapy. These receptor sequences come from a human donor with breast cancer.

CDR3 sequence reads: CASAREKVYNEQFF. CDR3 in DNA: TGTGCCAGCGCTCGGGAAAAGGTTTACAATGAGCAGTTCTTC. The rearrangement uses TRBV19 and TRBJ2-1, with D perhaps matching TRBD2 (5 bases). The CDR3 consists of 14 residues. The V end was cut by 9 bases, the J end by 4 bases, with 16 bases between. Looked up from germline, CDR1 is LNHDA and CDR2 is SQIVND (reference sequence).

This chain connects TRBV6-8 to TRBJ2-7; D uncertain. Germline lookup yields CDR1 MNHGY and CDR2 SAAAGT. V shed 7 bases and J shed 1 base, with 11 bases lying between them. The CDR3 loop spans 13 amino acids. The CDR3 DNA reads as TGTGCCAGCAAATTGGGCGGTTCCTACGAGCAGTACTTC. Translated: CASKLGGSYEQYF.

The rearrangement uses TRBV19 and TRBJ2-3, with 7 bases lining up with TRBD1. This CDR3 is built from 14 residues. The V and J ends lost 4 bases and 4 bases, in that order; junction bases with no gene match: 5. Germline V lookup: CDR1 LNHDA, CDR2 SQIVND (reference sequence). CDR3 sequence (DNA): TGTGCCAGTAGTACACAGGGGATCCCAGATACGCAGTATTTT. It codes for CASSTQGIPDTQYF.

The chain uses TRBV28 and TRBJ1-2; D is perhaps TRBD1 (6 bases). This CDR3 comprises 14 residues. Per the germline V gene, CDR1 is MDHEN and CDR2 is SYDVKM. V lost 5 bases, J lost 5 bases, and 15 bases lay in between. The CDR3 sequence is CASSLTGYTYGYTF. CDR3 in DNA: TGTGCCAGCAGTCTCACAGGGTATACTTATGGCTACACCTTC.

This clone was detected only a few times. The rearrangement links TRBV19 to TRBJ2-7; unclear D gene. Per germline, CDR1 LNHDA and CDR2 SQIVND (reference sequence). This CDR3 is 15 amino acids long. Trimming removed 5 bases from V and 0 bases from J, with 14 bases in between. This chain's CDR3 is CASSVQAVSSYEQYF. For the CDR3, the DNA is TGTGCCAGTAGTGTTCAGGCGGTGAGCTCCTACGAGCAGTACTTC. Drawing the rest from reference TRBV19 and TRBJ2-7, the complete variable domain is DGGITQSPKYLFRKEGQNVTLSCEQNLNHDAMYWYRQDPGQGLRLIYYSQIVNDFQKGDIAEGYSVSREKKESFPLTVTSAQKNPTAFYLCASSVQAVSSYEQYFGPGTRLTVT.

With respect to this clone: A read error may produce the germline difference seen at one junction end. J is TRBJ2-7 and V is TRBV11-3, with D possibly TRBD1 on 6 matching bases. There are 14 residues in the CDR3. Germline V lookup: CDR1 SGHNT, CDR2 YENEEA. CDR3 DNA sequence: TGTGCCAGCAGTTTAGAAACAGGGACCTACGAGCAGTACTTC. Its translation is CASSLETGTYEQYF.

The chain recombines TRBV6-4 with TRBJ2-7, with D hard to call. This CDR3 is built from 11 residues. The V end lost 8 bases, the J end lost 3 bases, and 8 bases lay between the germline ends. Germline CDR1 and CDR2: MRHNA and SNTAGT. CDR3 in amino acids: CASAQSYEQYF. CDR3 coding DNA: TGTGCCAGCGCCCAGAGCTACGAGCAGTACTTC.

The V and J genes are TRBV6-8 and TRBJ2-7, with 7 bases lining up with TRBD2. V lost 2 bases and J lost 5; bases outside the gene matches: 6. This CDR3 spans 14 amino acids. CDR1 and CDR2 from the germline V gene are MNHGY and SAAAGT. The CDR3 loop is CASSYGGSVHEQYF. The CDR3 DNA reads as TGTGCCAGCAGTTACGGCGGGAGTGTCCACGAGCAGTACTTC.

The chain carries TRBV11-3 and TRBJ2-7; D may correspond to TRBD1 or TRBD2 (5 bases each). The CDR3 length is 20 residues. The germline gives CDR1 SGHNT, CDR2 YENEEA. V was shortened by 5 bases and J by 3 bases, with 32 bases between the two germline ends. Here the CDR3 reads CASSLRGDIDPAAPGYEQYF. The DNA of the CDR3 is TGTGCCAGCAGCCTAAGGGGAGACATCGATCCTGCCGCCCCGGGCTACGAGCAGTACTTC.

J is TRBJ2-4 and V is TRBV28; D is ambiguous. CDR1 MDHEN and CDR2 SYDVKM come from the germline V gene. This CDR3 is 14 amino acids long. Trimming removed 4 bases at V and 6 bases at J, with 13 bases between. CDR3 in amino acids: CASSYNRYLNIQYF. CDR3 sequence (DNA): TGTGCCAGCAGTTATAACAGATATCTAAACATTCAGTACTTC.

This clone came up a few times. This chain joins TRBV14 and TRBJ2-3; D might be TRBD2 (6 bases). Looked up from germline, CDR1 is SGHDN and CDR2 is FVKESK. CDR3 size: 17 residues. Trimming took off 3 bases at V and 3 bases at J, with 19 bases between the two ends. The CDR3 region has the DNA TGTGCCAGCAGCCACCCAAAACGAGCGGGCCGAACAGATACGCAGTATTTT. Its translation is CASSHPKRAGRTDTQYF.

In its sample, this clone was seen a few times. V gene TRBV6-8 combines with J gene TRBJ1-1; a possible D gene is TRBD1 (6 bases). The ends were cut back, 6 bases at V and 1 base at J, with 15 bases in the middle. This CDR3 has 15 amino acids. Germline V gene data show CDR1 as MNHGY and CDR2 as SAAAGT. Written as DNA, the CDR3 is TGTGCCAGCAGCCAACTTGGGGGGCGGAACACTGAAGCTTTCTTT. It codes for CASSQLGGRNTEAFF.

The chain recombines TRBV6-8 with TRBJ2-7, with D perhaps TRBD1 (6 bases). The CDR3 has 14 residues. The V gene lost 7 bases and the J gene lost 2 bases, with 15 bases spanning the gap. Germline lookup yields CDR1 MNHGY and CDR2 SAAAGT. The CDR3 reads CASNSATGPYEQYF. CDR3 in DNA: TGTGCCAGCAATTCCGCAACAGGGCCCTACGAGCAGTACTTC.

In this sample, this clone turned up once. The V gene is TRBV7-6, the J gene TRBJ2-3; D perhaps matches TRBD1 (7 bases). The V gene lost 5 bases and the J gene lost 4 bases, with 16 bases spanning the gap. From germline, CDR1 is SGHVS and CDR2 FNYEAQ. CDR3 length equals 15 residues. Here the CDR3 reads CASSPDRDWADTQYF. CDR3 nucleotide sequence: TGTGCCAGCAGCCCCGACAGGGACTGGGCAGATACGCAGTATTTT. The variable domain in full, with the rest retrieved from reference TRBV7-6 and TRBJ2-3, is GAGVSQSPRYKVTKRGQDVALRCDPISGHVSLYWYRQALGQGPEFLTYFNYEAQQDKSGLPNDRFSAERPEGSISTLTIQRTEQRDSAMYRCASSPDRDWADTQYFGPGTRLTVL.

This rearrangement joins TRBV6-8 to TRBJ2-5; perhaps TRBD1 as D (6 bases). Germline V gene lookup returns CDR1 MNHGY and CDR2 SAAAGT. This CDR3 contains 16 residues. V gave up 2 bases and J gave up 5 bases, with 18 bases separating them. This chain's CDR3 is CASSYRRYGGGETQYF. DNA for the CDR3: TGTGCCAGCAGTTACCGCCGGTATGGGGGCGGGGAGACCCAGTACTTC.

V usage is TRBV6-8 and J usage is TRBJ1-1; D is perhaps TRBD1 (6 bases). V was shortened by 5 bases and J by 4 bases, with 11 bases between the two germline ends. The CDR3 is 13 amino acids. The germline V gene has CDR1 MNHGY and CDR2 SAAAGT. This CDR3 reads CASSVRGGTEAFF. CDR3 coding DNA: TGTGCCAGCAGTGTTCGAGGGGGCACTGAAGCTTTCTTT.

J is TRBJ2-3 and V is TRBV19; D may correspond to TRBD1 or TRBD2 (5 bases each). Per germline, CDR1 LNHDA and CDR2 SQIVND (reference sequence). Trimming left V 8 bases short and J 2 bases short, with 14 bases between. This CDR3 is built from 14 residues. CDR3 residues: CASAPGPSTDTQYF. The DNA of the CDR3 is TGTGCCAGTGCGCCGGGACCATCCACAGATACGCAGTATTTT.

The gene calls are TRBV28 and TRBJ2-1; 9 bases fit TRBD2. The ends lost 6 bases at V and 4 bases at J; junction bases unmatched: 7. Germline loops: CDR1 MDHEN, CDR2 SYDVKM. This CDR3 contains 15 residues. CDR3 loop: CASRISGSNYNEQFF. The CDR3, as DNA: TGTGCCAGCAGGATTAGCGGGAGTAATTACAATGAGCAGTTCTTC.

With respect to this clone: The DNA is omitted, as the CDR3 cannot be located on it reliably, and the CDR3 follows TCRdb's listing. The chain is built from TRBV6-8 and TRBJ1-2; the table's D gene call, TRBD1, was not cross checked with the DNA. Germline CDR1 reads MNHGY; CDR2 reads SAAAGT. The CDR3 comprises 13 residues, both ends counted. The CDR3 sequence: CAXXXXXXXXXXF.

The rearrangement links TRBV6-8 to TRBJ2-7; no definite D call. Per germline, CDR1 MNHGY and CDR2 SAAAGT. The CDR3 loop spans 13 amino acids. The germline V and J ends were trimmed by 6 bases and 6 bases, with 15 bases remaining between them. CDR3 nucleotide sequence: TGTGCCAGCAGACTCGACCCTCAGAGCGAGCAGTACTTC. Protein product: CASRLDPQSEQYF.

The chain joins TRBV4-1 to TRBJ1-5, with a possible D match to TRBD1 (5 bases). Germline values: CDR1 MGHRA, CDR2 YSYEKL. This CDR3 contains 13 residues. Trimming shortened V by 4 bases and J by 8 bases, and 12 bases separated the two germline ends. CDR3 DNA: TGCGCCAGCAGCCCAGCGGGGGGTGAGCCCCAGCATTTT. Protein: CASSPAGGEPQHF.

This sequence joins TRBV19 and TRBJ1-3; D perhaps matches TRBD1 (6 bases). Trimming stripped 7 bases from V and 1 base from J, with 14 bases between. The CDR3 contains 15 residues. Germline V lookup: CDR1 LNHDA, CDR2 SQIVND (reference sequence). The CDR3 sequence: CASNARGASGNTIYF. For the CDR3, the DNA is TGTGCCAGTAACGCTCGGGGGGCGTCTGGAAACACCATATATTTT.

The CDR3 DNA follows: TGTGCCAGCAGTGAGATAACAGGGAACACTGAAGCTTTCTTT. Its protein product is CASSEITGNTEAFF. The chain employs TRBV6-8 and TRBJ1-1; possible D gene TRBD1, 5 bases. Germline lookup yields CDR1 MNHGY and CDR2 SAAAGT. CDR3 length equals 14 residues. V was pared by 5 bases and J by 1 base, with 11 bases between.

The V and J genes are TRBV29-1 and TRBJ2-3; 11 bases agree with TRBD2. The ends lost 7 bases at V and 0 bases at J; junction bases unmatched: 6. This CDR3 has 15 residues. Germline lookup yields CDR1 SQVTM and CDR2 ANQGSEA. As DNA, the CDR3 is TGCAGCGGAGGGACTAGCGGAACTAGCACAGATACGCAGTATTTT. It is translated as CSGGTSGTSTDTQYF.

The chain's CDR3 is CASSQPREAPLCYNEQFF. CDR3 in DNA: TGCGCCAGCAGTCAACCCAGGGAAGCCCCCCTATGTTACAATGAGCAGTTCTTC. This chain uses TRBV23-1 with TRBJ2-1; TRBD1 might be the D (5 bases). TRBV23-1 has ORF status, its function being uncertain. The CDR3 extends over 18 amino acids. V lost 2 bases to trimming and J lost 4 bases, with 21 bases between them.

This CDR3 is CATRSPLAGYEQFF. Written as DNA, the CDR3 is TGTGCCACTAGAAGTCCTCTAGCGGGATATGAGCAGTTCTTC. The chain uses TRBV19 and TRBJ2-1, with TRBD2 matching 9 bases. V lost 10 bases, J lost 8 bases, and 12 bases stayed unmatched. Germline CDR1 is LNHDA and CDR2 is SQIVND (reference sequence). This CDR3 has 14 residues. Full variable domain (outside the CDR3, taken from reference TRBV19 and TRBJ2-1): DGGITQSPKYLFRKEGQNVTLSCEQNLNHDAMYWYRQDPGQGLRLIYYSQIVNDFQKGDIAEGYSVSREKKESFPLTVTSAQKNPTAFYLCATRSPLAGYEQFFGPGTRLTVL.

The rearrangement joins TRBV28 to TRBJ1-1; TRBD1 is a possible D gene (6 bases). V was pared by 5 bases and J by 11 bases, with 15 bases between. This CDR3 contains 12 residues. The germline CDR1 and CDR2 sequences are MDHEN and SYDVKM. The CDR3 DNA is TGTGCCAGCAGTCTACAGACAGGAGGGGCTTTCTTT. Protein sequence: CASSLQTGGAFF.

V and J are TRBV5-1 and TRBJ1-1, with 8 bases identical to TRBD1. This CDR3 is built from 15 residues. In germline, CDR1 is SGHRS, CDR2 YFSETQ. The trim removed 4 bases at V and 4 bases at J, leaving 9 bases unmatched. The CDR3 DNA sequence: TGCGCCAGCAGCGGGCGACAGGGGTTGGTCACTGAAGCTTTCTTT. This gives the protein CASSGRQGLVTEAFF. Looking up the rest from reference TRBV5-1 and TRBJ1-1 gives the full variable domain: KAGVTQTPRYLIKTRGQQVTLSCSPISGHRSVSWYQQTPGQGLQFLFEYFSETQRNKGNFPGRFSGRQFSNSRSEMNVSTLELGDSALYLCASSGRQGLVTEAFFGQGTRLTVV.

The rearrangement joins TRBV6-8 to TRBJ1-1; 7 nucleotides align to TRBD1. CDR3 length equals 15 residues. Germline CDR1 MNHGY, CDR2 SAAAGT. Unmatched junction bases numbered 11, after V lost 10 bases and J lost 0 bases. CDR3 protein: CAIRDSLMMNTEAFF. The CDR3 region has the DNA TGTGCCATCCGGGACAGCCTAATGATGAACACTGAAGCTTTCTTT.